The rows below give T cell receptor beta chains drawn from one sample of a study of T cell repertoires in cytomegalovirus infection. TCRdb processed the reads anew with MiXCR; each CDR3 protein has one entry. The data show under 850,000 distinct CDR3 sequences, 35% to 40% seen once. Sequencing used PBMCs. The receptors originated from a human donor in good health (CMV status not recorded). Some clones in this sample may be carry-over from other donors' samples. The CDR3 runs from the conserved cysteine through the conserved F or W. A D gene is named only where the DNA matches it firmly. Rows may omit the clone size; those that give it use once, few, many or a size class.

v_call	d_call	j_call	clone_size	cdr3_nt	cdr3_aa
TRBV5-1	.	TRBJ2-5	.	TGCGCCAGCAGCTTGGTGGGACACTTGCAAGAGACCCAGTACTTC	CASSLVGHLQETQYF
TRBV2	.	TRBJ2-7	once	TGTGCCAGCAGGGAGCGGGCTCAATCCTACGAGCAGTACTTC	CASRERAQSYEQYF
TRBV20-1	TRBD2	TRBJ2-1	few	TGCAGTGCCGGGACTAGCGGGCACAATGAGCAGTTCTTC	CSAGTSGHNEQFF
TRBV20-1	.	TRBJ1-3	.	TGCAGTGCGACAAGACAGAACTCTGGAAACACCATATATTTT	CSATRQNSGNTIYF
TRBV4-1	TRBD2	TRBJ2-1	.	TGCGCCAGCAGCCAACTAGCGGGGGGGCCATATGAGCAGTTCTTC	CASSQLAGGPYEQFF
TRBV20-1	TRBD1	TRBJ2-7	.	TGCAGTGCTACGGACAGGGACTCCTACGAGCAGTACTTC	CSATDRDSYEQYF
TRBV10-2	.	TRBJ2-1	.	TGCGCCAGCAGAGAGATACTAGCCCATGAGCAGTTCTTC	CASREILAHEQFF
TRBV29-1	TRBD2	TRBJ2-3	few	TGCAGCGCCTCCCCGACTAGCGGGGGCACAGATACGCAGTATTTT	CSASPTSGGTDTQYF
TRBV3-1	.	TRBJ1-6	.	TGTGCCAGCAGCCAAAGGCTGCCGCCAGGTTCACCCCTCCACTTT	CASSQRLPPGSPLHF
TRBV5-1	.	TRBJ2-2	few	TGCGCCAGCAGCTTTTCTGACGGAAACACCGGGGAGCTGTTTTTT	CASSFSDGNTGELFF
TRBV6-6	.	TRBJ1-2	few	TGTGCCAGCAGTTACTCGATGGGGGCTTACTATGGCTACACCTTC	CASSYSMGAYYGYTF
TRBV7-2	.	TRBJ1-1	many	TGTGCCAGCAGCTTAGGGGGCCAGCCTGAAGCTTTCTTT	CASSLGGQPEAFF
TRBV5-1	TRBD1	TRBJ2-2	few	TGCGCCAGCAGCTTGTGGGGACAGGGCTCCACCGGGGAGCTGTTTTTT	CASSLWGQGSTGELFF
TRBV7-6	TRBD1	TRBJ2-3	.	TGTGCCAGCAGCTCAAAACAGGGGTTAACGCAGTATTTT	CASSSKQGLTQYF
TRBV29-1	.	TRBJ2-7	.	TGCAGCGTAGGCGGGCTTCCCTACGAGCAGTACTTC	CSVGGLPYEQYF
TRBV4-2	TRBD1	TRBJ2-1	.	TGTGCCAGCAGCCAAGTCCGGACAGGGGAAGGTAATGAGCAGTTCTTC	CASSQVRTGEGNEQFF
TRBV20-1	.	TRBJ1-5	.	TGCAGTGCTAGAGTCGGGGCAGGGATGCTTAGCAATCAGCCCCAGCATTTT	CSARVGAGMLSNQPQHF
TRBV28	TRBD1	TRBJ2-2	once	TGTGCCAGCAGTTCCCGGGGACAGTTAAGGTCGGGGGAGCTGTTTTTT	CASSSRGQLRSGELFF
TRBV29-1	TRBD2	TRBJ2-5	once	TGCAGCCCTCGAGCTAGCGGAGAGACCCAGTACTTC	CSPRASGETQYF
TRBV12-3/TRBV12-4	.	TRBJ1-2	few	TGTGCCAGCAGATATGACAGCCCCTATGGCTACACCTTC	CASRYDSPYGYTF
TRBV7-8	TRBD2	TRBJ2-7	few	TGTGCCAGCAGCCCGGGACTATCCCTTACCTACGAGCAGTACTTC	CASSPGLSLTYEQYF
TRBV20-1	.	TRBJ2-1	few	TGCAGTGCTAGAGATCGGGCGCGGGCCTACAATGAGCAGTTCTTC	CSARDRARAYNEQFF
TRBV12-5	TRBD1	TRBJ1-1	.	TGTGCTAGTGGCCCAAACAGGGGAGGTAGGACTGAAGCTTTCTTT	CASGPNRGGRTEAFF
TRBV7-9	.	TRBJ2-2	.	TGTGCCAGCAGCCAGGTGCAGGGGAACACCGGGGAGCTGTTTTTT	CASSQVQGNTGELFF
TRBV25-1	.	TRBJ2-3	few	TGTGCCAGCAGTGAACCAGCCCCCCAGGGAACAGGCACAGATACGCAGTATTTT	CASSEPAPQGTGTDTQYF
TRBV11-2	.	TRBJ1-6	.	TGTGCCAGCAGCCCGCAGCCTTCAGTCGCTTCACCCCTCCACTTT	CASSPQPSVASPLHF
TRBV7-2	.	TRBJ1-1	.	TGTGCCAGCAGCTTAGTTTACAGGGTCGCGAACACTGAAGCTTTCTTT	CASSLVYRVANTEAFF
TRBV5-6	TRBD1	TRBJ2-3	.	TGTGCCAGCAGCTTGGGGCACAGGGGGCTCGTCACAGATACGCAGTATTTT	CASSLGHRGLVTDTQYF
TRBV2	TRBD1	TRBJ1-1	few	TGTGCCAGCAGCGCAACCGGGACAGGGGGCGCGGGTAGTGCTGAAGCTTTCTTT	CASSATGTGGAGSAEAFF
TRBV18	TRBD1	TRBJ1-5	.	TGTGCCAGCTCACCACGTTTACAGGGGGCCCAGCCCCAGCATTTT	CASSPRLQGAQPQHF
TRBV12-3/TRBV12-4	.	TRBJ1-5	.	TGTGCCAGCAGTCCTGTTCGGGCAGGCAGGCAGCCCCAGCATTTT	CASSPVRAGRQPQHF
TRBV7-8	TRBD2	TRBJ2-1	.	TGTGCCAGCAGCTTTCGGCGGGAGGAGGCTCCCGGGCATGAGCAGTTCTTC	CASSFRREEAPGHEQFF
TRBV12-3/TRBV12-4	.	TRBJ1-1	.	TGTGCCAGCATGGAGGTGAACACTGAAGCTTTCTTT	CASMEVNTEAFF
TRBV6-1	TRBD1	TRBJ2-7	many	TGTGCCAGCAGTCGAACCGGACAGGGATTGACGGTAACCTACGAGCAGTACTTC	CASSRTGQGLTVTYEQYF
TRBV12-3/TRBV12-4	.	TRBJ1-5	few	TGTGCCAGCAGTTTAGCGCTAGGGGCTCAGCCCCAGCATTTT	CASSLALGAQPQHF
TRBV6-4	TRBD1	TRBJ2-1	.	TGTGCCAGCAGTGACTCTTCTGGGACAGGGGGCAATGAGCAGTTCTTC	CASSDSSGTGGNEQFF
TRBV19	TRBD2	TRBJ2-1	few	TGTGCCAGTAGTATAGATGGGGGACTATCGGGAGGGCCATCCTACAATGAGCAGTTCTTC	CASSIDGGLSGGPSYNEQFF